The clone carrying this T cell receptor (beta chain) has a count of ten or more. Its antigen is unidentified. TCRdb analysed the RT-PCR reads with MiXCR anew, one entry per CDR3 protein. This table holds 450,000 to 500,000 distinct CDR3 sequences, approximately 11% found once. These data are taken from a study of response to subunit inactivated influenza vaccine. Points from the study as a whole: Only a handful of new T cells, the authors suggested, are recruited with each seasonal influenza vaccination.

The CDR3 totals 14 residues. Germline values: CDR1 MNHEY, CDR2 SVGEGT. Germline trimming cut 7 bases from V and 0 bases from J; bases unmatched to any gene: 5. The rearrangement joins TRBV6-2 or TRBV6-3 to TRBJ1-1, with 7 bases matching TRBD1. The sequence was collected from a man aged 45 to 65 who received an inactivated influenza vaccine. Sequenced here: PBMCs from blood, sampled roughly 47 days after vaccination. CDR3 sequence: CASTNRGLNTEAFF. The CDR3 region has the DNA TGTGCCAGCACCAACAGGGGACTGAACACTGAAGCTTTCTTT.